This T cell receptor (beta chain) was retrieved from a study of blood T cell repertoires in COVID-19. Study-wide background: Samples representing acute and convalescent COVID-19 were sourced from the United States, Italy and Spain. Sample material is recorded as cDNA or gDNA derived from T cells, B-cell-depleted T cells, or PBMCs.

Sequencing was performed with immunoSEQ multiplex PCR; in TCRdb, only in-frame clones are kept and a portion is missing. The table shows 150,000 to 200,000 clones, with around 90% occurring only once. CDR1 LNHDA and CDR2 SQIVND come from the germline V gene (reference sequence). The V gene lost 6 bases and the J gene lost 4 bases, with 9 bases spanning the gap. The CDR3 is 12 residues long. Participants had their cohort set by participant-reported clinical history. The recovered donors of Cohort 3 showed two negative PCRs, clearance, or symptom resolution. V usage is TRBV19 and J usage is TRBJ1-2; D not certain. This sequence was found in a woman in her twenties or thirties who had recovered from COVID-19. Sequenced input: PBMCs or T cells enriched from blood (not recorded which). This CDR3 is CASRRSSYGYTF. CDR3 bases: TGTGCCAGTAGGCGGAGTTCCTATGGCTACACCTTC.